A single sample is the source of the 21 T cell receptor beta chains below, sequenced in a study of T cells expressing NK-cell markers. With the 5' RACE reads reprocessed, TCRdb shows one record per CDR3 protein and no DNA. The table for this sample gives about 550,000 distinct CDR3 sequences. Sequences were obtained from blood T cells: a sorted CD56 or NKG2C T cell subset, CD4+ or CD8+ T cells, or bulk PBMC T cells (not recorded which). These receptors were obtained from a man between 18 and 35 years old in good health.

CDR3 loop: CASSLILLAGGSADTQYF. The genes are TRBV5-1 and TRBJ2-3; absent DNA, TCRdb's TRBD2 call cannot be checked. This CDR3 has 18 residues. CDR1 SGHRS and CDR2 YFSETQ come from the germline V gene.

The CDR3 here is CASSSRDRGEYEQYF. The chain recombines TRBV12-3 or TRBV12-4 with TRBJ2-7; without DNA, the TCRdb call of TRBD1 cannot be checked. The CDR3 has 15 residues.

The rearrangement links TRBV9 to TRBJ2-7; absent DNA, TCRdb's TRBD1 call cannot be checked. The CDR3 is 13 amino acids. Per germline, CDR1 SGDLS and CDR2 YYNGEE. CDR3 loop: CASSSSPTYEQYF. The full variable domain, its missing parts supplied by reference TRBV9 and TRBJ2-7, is DSGVTQTPKHLITATGQRVTLRCSPRSGDLSVYWYQQSLDQGLQFLIQYYNGEERAKGNILERFSAQQFPDLHSELNLSSLELGDSALYFCASSSSPTYEQYFGPGTRLTVT.

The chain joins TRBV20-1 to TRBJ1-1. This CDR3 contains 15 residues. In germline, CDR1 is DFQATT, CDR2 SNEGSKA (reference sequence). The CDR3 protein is CSARDLTRLNTEAFF.

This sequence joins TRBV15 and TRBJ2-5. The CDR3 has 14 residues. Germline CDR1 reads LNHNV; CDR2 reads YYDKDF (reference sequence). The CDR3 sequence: CATSNPLGPETQYF.

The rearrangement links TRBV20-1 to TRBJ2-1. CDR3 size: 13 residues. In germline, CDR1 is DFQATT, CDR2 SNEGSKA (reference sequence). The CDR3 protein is CSATGVRENEQFF.

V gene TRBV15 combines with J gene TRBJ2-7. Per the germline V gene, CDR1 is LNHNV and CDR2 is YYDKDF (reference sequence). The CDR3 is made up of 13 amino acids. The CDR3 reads CATSRADGYEQYF. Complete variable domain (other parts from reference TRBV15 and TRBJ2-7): DAMVIQNPRYQVTQFGKPVTLSCSQTLNHNVMYWYQQKSSQAPKLLFHYYDKDFNNEADTPDNFQSRRPNTSFCFLDIRSPGLGDTAMYLCATSRADGYEQYFGPGTRLTVT.

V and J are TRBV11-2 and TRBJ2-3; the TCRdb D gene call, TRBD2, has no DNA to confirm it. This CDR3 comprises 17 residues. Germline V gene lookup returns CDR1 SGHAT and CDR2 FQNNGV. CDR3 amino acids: CASSLGGSPTRTDTQYF.

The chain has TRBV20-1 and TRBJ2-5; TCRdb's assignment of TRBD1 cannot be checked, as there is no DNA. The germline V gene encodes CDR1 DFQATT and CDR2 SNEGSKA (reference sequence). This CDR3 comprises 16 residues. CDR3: CSARGPGQPFYETQYF.

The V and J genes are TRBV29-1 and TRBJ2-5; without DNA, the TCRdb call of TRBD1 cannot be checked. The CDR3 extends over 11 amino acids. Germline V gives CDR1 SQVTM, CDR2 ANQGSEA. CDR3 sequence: CSPGNRETQYF.

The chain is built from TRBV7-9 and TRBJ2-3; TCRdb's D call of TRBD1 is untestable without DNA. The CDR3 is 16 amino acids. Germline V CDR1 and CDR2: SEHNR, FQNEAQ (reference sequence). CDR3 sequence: CASSSGRRVLTDTQYF.

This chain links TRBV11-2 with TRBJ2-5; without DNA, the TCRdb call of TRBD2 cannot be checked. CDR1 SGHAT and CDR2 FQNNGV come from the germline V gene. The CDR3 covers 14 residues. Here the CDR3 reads CASSKLAGLETQYF.

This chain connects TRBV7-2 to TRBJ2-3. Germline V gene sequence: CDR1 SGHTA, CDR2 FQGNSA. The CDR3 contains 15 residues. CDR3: CASSRTAGRVGTQYF.

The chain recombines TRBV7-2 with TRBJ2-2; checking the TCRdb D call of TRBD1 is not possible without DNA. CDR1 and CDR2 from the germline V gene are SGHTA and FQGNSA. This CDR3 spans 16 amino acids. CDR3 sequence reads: CASSPRQGRGTGELFF.

CDR3 region: CASSLTLESPEAFF. The V call is TRBV7-2, the J call TRBJ1-1. Germline CDR1 SGHTA, CDR2 FQGNSA. The CDR3 is 14 residues long.

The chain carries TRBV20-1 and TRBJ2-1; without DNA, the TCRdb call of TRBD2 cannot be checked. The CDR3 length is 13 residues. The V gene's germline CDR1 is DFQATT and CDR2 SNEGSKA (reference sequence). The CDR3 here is CSARLAGANEQFF.

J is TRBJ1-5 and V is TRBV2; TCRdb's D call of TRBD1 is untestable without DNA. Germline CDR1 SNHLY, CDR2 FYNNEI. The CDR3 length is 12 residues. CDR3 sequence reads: CASSREIQPQHF.

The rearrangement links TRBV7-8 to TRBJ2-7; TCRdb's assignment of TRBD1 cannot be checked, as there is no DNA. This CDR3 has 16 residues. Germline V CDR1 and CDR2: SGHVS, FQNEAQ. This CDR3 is CASSSDRGISSYEQYF.

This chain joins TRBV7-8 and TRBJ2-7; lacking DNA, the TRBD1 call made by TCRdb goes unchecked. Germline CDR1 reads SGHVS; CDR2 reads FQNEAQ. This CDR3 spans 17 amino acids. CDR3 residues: CASSSHYGTGNSYEQYF.

CDR3 sequence reads: CASSFRALGEQYF. The rearrangement links TRBV5-1 to TRBJ2-7; TCRdb gives TRBD2 as the D gene, but with no DNA this cannot be confirmed. The CDR3 is made up of 13 amino acids. Per germline, CDR1 SGHRS and CDR2 YFSETQ.

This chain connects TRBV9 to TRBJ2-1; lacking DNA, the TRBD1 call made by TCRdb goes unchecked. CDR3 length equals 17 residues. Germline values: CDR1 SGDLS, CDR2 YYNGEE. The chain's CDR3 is CASSVGPAGAPRDEQFF.